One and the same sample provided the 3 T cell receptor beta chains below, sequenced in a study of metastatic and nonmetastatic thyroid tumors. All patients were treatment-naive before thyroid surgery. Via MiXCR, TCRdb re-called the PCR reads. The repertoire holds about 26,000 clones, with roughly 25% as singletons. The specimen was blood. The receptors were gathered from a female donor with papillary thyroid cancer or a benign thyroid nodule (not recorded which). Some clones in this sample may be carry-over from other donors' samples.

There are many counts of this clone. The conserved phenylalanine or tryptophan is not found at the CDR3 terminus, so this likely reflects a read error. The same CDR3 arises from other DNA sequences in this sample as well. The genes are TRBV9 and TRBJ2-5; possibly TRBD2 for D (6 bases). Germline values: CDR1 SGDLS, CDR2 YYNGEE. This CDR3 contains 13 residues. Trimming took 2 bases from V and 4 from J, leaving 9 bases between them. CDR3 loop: CASSVGDSETQYS. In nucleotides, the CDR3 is TGTGCCAGCAGCGTGGGGGACTCAGAGACCCAGTACTCC.

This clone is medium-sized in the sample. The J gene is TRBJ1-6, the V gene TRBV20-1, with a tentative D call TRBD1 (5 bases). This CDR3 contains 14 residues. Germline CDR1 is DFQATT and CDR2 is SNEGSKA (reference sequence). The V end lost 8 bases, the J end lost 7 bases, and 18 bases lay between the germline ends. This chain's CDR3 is CSYNDRAVNSPLHF. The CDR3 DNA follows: TGCAGTTATAATGACAGAGCCGTGAATTCACCCCTCCACTTT.

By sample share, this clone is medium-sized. The CDR3 coding sequence is TGTGCCAGCAGCCCCTCAGGAAACACCATATATTTT. It yields the protein CASSPSGNTIYF. The chain is built from TRBV6-1 and TRBJ1-3; D unclear. From germline, CDR1 is MNHNS and CDR2 SASEGT. This CDR3 is 12 amino acids long. V lost 6 bases and J 4 bases, leaving 7 bases between the germline ends.